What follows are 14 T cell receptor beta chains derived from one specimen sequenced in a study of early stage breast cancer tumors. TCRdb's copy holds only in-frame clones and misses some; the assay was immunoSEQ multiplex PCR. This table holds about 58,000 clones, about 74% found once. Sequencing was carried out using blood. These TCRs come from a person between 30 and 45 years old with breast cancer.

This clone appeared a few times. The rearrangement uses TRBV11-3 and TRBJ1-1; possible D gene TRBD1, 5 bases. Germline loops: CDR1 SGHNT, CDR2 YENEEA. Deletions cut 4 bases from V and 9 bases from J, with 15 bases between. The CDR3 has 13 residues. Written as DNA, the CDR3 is TGTGCCAGCAGCTCCTATTCAGGGAGAAAAGCTTTCTTT. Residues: CASSSYSGRKAFF.

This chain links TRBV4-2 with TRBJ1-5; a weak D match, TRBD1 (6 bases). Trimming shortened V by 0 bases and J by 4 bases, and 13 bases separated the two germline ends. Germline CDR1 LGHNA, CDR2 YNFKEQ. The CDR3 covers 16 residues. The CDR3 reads CASSQDTQGWNQPQHF. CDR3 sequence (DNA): TGTGCCAGCAGCCAAGATACACAGGGATGGAATCAGCCCCAGCATTTT.

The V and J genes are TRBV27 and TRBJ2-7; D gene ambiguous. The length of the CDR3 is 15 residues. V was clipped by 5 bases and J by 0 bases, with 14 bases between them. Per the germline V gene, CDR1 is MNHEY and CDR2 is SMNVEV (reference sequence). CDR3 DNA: TGTGCCAGCAGTCCCGACTCGTACAGCTCCTACGAGCAGTACTTC. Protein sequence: CASSPDSYSSYEQYF.

The CDR3 DNA sequence: TGCAGTGCTAGAGAAACCTACGAGCAGTACTTC. It specifies CSARETYEQYF. V is TRBV20-1 and J is TRBJ2-7; D call uncertain. The V end was cut by 0 bases, the J end by 2 bases, with 2 bases between. Germline CDR1 DFQATT, CDR2 SNEGSKA (reference sequence). The CDR3 contains 11 residues.

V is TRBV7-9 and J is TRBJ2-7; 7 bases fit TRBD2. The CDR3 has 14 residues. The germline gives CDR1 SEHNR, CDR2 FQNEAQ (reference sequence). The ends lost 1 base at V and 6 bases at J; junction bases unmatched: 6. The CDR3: CASSLGGGGGEQYF. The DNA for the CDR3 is TGTGCCAGCAGCTTAGGGGGAGGCGGGGGCGAGCAGTACTTC.

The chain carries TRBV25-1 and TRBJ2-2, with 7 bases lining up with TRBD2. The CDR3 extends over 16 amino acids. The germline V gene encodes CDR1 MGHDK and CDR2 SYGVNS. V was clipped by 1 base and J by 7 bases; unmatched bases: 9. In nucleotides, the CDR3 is TGTGCCAGCAGTGAATTGGGGGGGATAAGGGGCGGGGAGCTGTTTTTT. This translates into CASSELGGIRGGELFF.

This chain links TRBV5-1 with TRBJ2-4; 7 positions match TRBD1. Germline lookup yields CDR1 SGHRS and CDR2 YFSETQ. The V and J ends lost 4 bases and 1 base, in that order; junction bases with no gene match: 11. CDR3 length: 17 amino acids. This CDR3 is CASSPAPTGVAKNIQYF. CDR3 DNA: TGCGCCAGCAGCCCCGCACCAACAGGGGTTGCCAAAAACATTCAGTACTTC.

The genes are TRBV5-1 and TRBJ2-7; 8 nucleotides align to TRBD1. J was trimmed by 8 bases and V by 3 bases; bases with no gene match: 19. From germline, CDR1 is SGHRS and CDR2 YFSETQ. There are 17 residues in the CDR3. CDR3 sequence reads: CASSYYGDRPRIGQQYF. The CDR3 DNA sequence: TGCGCCAGCAGCTATTACGGGGACAGGCCACGGATAGGGCAGCAGTACTTC.

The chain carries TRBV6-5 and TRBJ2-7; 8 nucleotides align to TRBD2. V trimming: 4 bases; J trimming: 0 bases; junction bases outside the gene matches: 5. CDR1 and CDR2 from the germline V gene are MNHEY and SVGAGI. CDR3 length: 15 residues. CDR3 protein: CASSSVAGLSYEQYF. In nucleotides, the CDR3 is TGTGCCAGCAGTTCCGTAGCGGGACTCTCCTACGAGCAGTACTTC.

The CDR3 is CSVYDYGWDSLTLNTGELFF. DNA of the CDR3: TGCAGCGTTTACGATTATGGTTGGGACTCTCTAACGCTAAACACCGGGGAGCTGTTTTTT. This rearrangement joins TRBV29-1 to TRBJ2-2; perhaps TRBD2 as D (6 bases). The germline V gene encodes CDR1 SQVTM and CDR2 ANQGSEA. The germline V and J ends were trimmed by 5 bases and 2 bases, with 30 bases remaining between them. CDR3 length equals 20 residues.

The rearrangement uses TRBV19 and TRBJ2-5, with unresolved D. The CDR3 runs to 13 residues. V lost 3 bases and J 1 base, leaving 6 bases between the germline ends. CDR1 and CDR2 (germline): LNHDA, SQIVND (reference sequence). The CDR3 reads CASSITAQETQYF. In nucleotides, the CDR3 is TGTGCCAGTAGTATCACGGCCCAAGAGACCCAGTACTTC.

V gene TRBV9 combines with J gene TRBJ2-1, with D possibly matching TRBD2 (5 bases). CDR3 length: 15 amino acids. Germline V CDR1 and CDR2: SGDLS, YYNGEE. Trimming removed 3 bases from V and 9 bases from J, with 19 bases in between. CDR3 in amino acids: CASSAGLSSEGEQFF. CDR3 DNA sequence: TGTGCCAGCAGCGCAGGCTTGAGTAGCGAGGGTGAGCAGTTCTTC.

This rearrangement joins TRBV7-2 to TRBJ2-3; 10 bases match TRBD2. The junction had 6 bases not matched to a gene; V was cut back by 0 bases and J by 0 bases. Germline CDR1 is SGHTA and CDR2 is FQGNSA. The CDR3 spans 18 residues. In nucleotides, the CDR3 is TGTGCCAGCAGCTTAGCGATACCTAGCGGGGGAAGCACAGATACGCAGTATTTT. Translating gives CASSLAIPSGGSTDTQYF.

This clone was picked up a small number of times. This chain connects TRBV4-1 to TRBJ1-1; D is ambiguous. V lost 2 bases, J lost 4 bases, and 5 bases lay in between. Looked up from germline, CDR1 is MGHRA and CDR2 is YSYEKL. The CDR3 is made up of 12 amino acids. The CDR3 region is CASSQLTTEAFF. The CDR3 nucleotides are TGCGCCAGCAGCCAATTAACCACTGAAGCTTTCTTT.